Detailed here is one TCR beta chain. This receptor's antigen is unknown. One junction end does not reproduce the germline sequence, and a read error may be involved. The CDR3 runs 15 residues from the cysteine to the phenylalanine. The only DNA kept is the CDR3, 45 bases in frame from the first base. Per the germline V gene (reference sequence), SEHNR is the CDR1 and FQNEAQ is the CDR2. This entry is derived from a study of tumor and adjacent non-tumor tissue in lung cancer (dated by TCRdb to 2017 to 2018). With regard to the full study: The cohort included 12 adenocarcinoma, 2 squamous cell carcinoma and 1 small cell lung cancer patients. The roughly 15 patients were aged about 31 to 80 years, included ten or so men and 5 women, and had TNM stage I to III disease. Sequencing produced about 120,000,000 productive TCRbeta reads in total, an average of approximately 4.5 million reads per sample. Bulk TCRbeta repertoires were compared between lung tumor tissue and matched distant non-tumor lung tissue obtained from more than 12 lung cancer patients. Some 30 paired specimens, one tumor and one normal lung sample per patient, were profiled by TCRbeta CDR3 sequencing. What the research found in general, with its limitations: Tumor tissue showed significantly greater TCR diversity (inverse Simpson) than normal lung tissue (around 450 vs 150, P = 0.0075, Mann-Whitney U test). Neither the sequencing platform nor unique molecular identifiers are named or mentioned anywhere in the methods. Younger patients had significantly higher TCR diversity, and higher tumor TCR diversity was associated with shorter overall and disease-free survival. Peripheral blood was not sequenced, so blood TCRbeta repertoires in these lung cancer patients were not examined. The top 100 clones made up a significantly larger cumulative share of the repertoire in normal lung than in tumor tissue. Only roughly 15 patients were in the cohort, and the authors stated that larger samples and more detailed clinical data are needed.

RNA was extracted from bulk unsorted tissue and checked for quality with a NanoDrop ND-1000 and an Agilent 2100. The donors were newly diagnosed lung cancer patients admitted for thoracic surgery in China from August to November 2014 who had not received prior chemotherapy. Patients with previous radiotherapy or chemotherapy, or with another concurrent cancer, were excluded from the study. Pieces of surgical tissue measuring about 1-2 cm3 were kept in RNAlater solution and stored at -80 degrees C until use. Library preparation was by multiplex PCR. The sequencer was an Illumina HiSeq 2500. TCRbeta libraries were constructed through three rounds of nested PCR with primers (Table S4) according to protocols modified from ARM-PCR. Before sequencing, PCR products in the 200-500 bp range were cut out of the gel and cleaned up using the QIAquick gel extraction kit. For the original study's pipeline: Reads were cleaned with Trimmomatic, merged with FLASH into complete CDR3 sequences, and assigned to V(D)J germline segments with MiTCR. VDJtools was used to compute clonal diversity as the inverse Simpson's index. Productive reads were defined as in-frame sequences without a premature stop codon. TCRdb redid the processing of the public reads, applying fastp at Q25 and MiXCR, and retained in-frame beta chains. Rows are combined by CDR3 protein, so each entry shows the most common genes and DNA. The authors' filters were not applied to this entry. The sample table holds roughly 120,000 distinct CDR3 sequences, of which roughly 80% were seen once. The ten largest account for under 45% of the sample.

The chain is assembled from TRBV7-9 and TRBJ2-2; a weak D assignment points to TRBD1 (5 bases agree). Sequencing input: lung tumor tissue. The sequence was collected from a woman in her sixties or seventies with non-small cell lung cancer. The DNA is TGTGCCAGAAGCTTAGGGCAGGGTATCACCGGGGAGCTGTTTTTT. Its translation is CARSLGQGITGELFF.